The clone carrying this T cell receptor (beta chain) was recorded a few times. This sample was taken from a study of blood T cell repertoires in COVID-19. Enrolled through a virtual design, the participants were between roughly 18 and 100 years of age and came from fewer than 30 US areas. Libraries were prepared by immunoSEQ multiplex PCR; TCRdb keeps only in-frame clonotypes and omits some of them. The top ten clones hold 5.6% of a sample with about 190,000 clones, about 84% of them seen once. Looked up from germline, CDR1 is SGHNT and CDR2 is YYREEE (reference sequence). V dropped 2 bases and J dropped 1 base, with 10 bases sitting between them. This CDR3 is 15 amino acids long.

The chain employs TRBV5-4 and TRBJ1-5; D remains unclear. The material sequenced was PBMCs or T cells enriched from blood (not recorded which). The source is a man aged 40-50 years with acute COVID-19. This CDR3 reads CASSFGGGSNQPQHF. As DNA, the CDR3 is TGTGCCAGCAGCTTTGGCGGCGGGAGCAATCAGCCCCAGCATTTT.